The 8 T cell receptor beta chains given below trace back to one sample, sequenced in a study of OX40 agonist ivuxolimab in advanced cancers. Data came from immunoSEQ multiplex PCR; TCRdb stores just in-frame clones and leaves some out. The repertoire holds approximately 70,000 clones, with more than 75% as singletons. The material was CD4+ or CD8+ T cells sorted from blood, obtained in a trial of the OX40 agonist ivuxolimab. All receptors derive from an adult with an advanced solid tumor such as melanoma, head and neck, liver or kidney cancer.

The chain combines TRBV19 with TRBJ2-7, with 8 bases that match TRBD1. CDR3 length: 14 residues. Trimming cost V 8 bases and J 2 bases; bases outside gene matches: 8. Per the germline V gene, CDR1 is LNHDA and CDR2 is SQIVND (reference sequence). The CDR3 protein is CASAVGQGAYEQYF. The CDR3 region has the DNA TGTGCCAGTGCTGTTGGACAGGGAGCCTACGAGCAGTACTTC.

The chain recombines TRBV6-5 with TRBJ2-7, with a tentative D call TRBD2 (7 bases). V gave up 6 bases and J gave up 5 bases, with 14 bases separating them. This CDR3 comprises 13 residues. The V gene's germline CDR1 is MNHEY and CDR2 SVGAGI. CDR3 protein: CASSSKGGHEQYF. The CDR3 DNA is TGTGCCAGCAGCTCGAAGGGGGGGCACGAGCAGTACTTC.

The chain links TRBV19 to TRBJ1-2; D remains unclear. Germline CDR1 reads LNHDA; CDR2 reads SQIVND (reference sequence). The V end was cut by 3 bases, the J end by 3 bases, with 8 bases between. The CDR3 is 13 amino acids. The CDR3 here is CASSILGYYGYTF. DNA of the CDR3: TGTGCCAGTAGTATCCTTGGGTACTATGGCTACACCTTC.

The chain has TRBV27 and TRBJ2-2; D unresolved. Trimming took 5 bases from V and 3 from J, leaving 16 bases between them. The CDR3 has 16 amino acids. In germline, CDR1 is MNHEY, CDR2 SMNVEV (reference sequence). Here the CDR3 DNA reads TGTGCCAGCAGTCAACAAGCCGGGCTCTACACCGGGGAGCTGTTTTTT. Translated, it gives CASSQQAGLYTGELFF.

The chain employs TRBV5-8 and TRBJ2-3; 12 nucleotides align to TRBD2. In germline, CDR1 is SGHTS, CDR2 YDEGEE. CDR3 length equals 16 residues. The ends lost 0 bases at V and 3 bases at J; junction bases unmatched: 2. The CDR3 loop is CASSLGGTSGTDTQYF. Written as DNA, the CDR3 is TGTGCCAGCAGCTTGGGAGGGACTAGCGGGACAGATACGCAGTATTTT.

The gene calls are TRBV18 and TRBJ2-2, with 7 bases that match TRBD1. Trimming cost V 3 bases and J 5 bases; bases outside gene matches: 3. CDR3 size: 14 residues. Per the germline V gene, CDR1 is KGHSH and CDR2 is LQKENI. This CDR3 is CASSPTGRTGELFF. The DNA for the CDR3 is TGTGCCAGCTCACCGACAGGGCGGACCGGGGAGCTGTTTTTT.

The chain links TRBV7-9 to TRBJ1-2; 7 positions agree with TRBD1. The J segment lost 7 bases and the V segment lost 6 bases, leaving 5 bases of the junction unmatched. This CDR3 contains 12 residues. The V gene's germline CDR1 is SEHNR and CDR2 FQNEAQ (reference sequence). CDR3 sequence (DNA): TGTGCCAGCAGTTACCCAGGGGGTGGCTACACCTTC. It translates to CASSYPGGGYTF.

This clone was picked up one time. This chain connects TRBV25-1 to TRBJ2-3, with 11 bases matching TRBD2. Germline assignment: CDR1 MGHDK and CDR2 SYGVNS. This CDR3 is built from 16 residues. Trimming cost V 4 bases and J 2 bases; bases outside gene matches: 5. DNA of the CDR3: TGTGCCAGCAGTGCTCTAGCGGGGGGCCACACAGATACGCAGTATTTT. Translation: CASSALAGGHTDTQYF.